This T cell receptor beta chain stems from a study of beta chain features in type 1 diabetes. Study-wide findings and caveats: Naive, central memory and regulatory TCRB repertoires appeared more similar among patients than healthy donors. Type 1 diabetes patients had VDJ junctions that carried fewer insertions and more deletions.

This clone was recorded a few times. What it binds is unknown. The entirety of the isolated RNA underwent reverse transcription, so expressed TCRB transcripts were sequenced. TCRdb's table, derived via immunoSEQ multiplex PCR, lists solely in-frame clones and lacks some. The sample includes around 430,000 clones, roughly 30% of them seen just once. The clonotype comes from a man aged 18-30 years in good health. Sample: naive CD4+ T cells from blood.

CDR3 nucleotide sequence: TGCGCCAGCGGGACAGGGGGTAATAGGGCCAAAAACATTCAGTACTTC. The encoded protein is CASGTGGNRAKNIQYF. This rearrangement joins TRBV4-3 to TRBJ2-4, with 11 positions matching TRBD1. The V and J ends lost 8 bases and 1 base, in that order; junction bases with no gene match: 7. The CDR3 is 16 residues long. Germline-derived CDR1 and CDR2 are LGHNA and YSLEER.